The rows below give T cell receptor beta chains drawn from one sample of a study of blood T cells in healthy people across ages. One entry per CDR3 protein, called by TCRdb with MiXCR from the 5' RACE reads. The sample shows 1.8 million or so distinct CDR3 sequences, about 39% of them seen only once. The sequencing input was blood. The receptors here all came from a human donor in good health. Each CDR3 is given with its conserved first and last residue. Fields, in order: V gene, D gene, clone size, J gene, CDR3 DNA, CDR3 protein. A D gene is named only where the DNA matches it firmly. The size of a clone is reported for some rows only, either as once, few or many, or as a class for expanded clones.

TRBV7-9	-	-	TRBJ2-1	TGTGCCAGCAGCCACGGACAGCAGACCTACAATGAGCAGTTCTTC	CASSHGQQTYNEQFF
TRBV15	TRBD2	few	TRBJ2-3	TGTGCCACCAGCAGAAATTCCCGAGTGACTAGCGGGGTCTCTGTTACGCAGTATTTT	CATSRNSRVTSGVSVTQYF
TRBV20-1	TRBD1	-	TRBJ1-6	TGCAGTGCTACCAGGGACAGAAATTCACCCCTCCACTTT	CSATRDRNSPLHF
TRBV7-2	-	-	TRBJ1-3	TGTGCCAGCAGCTTAGCTCCTGGGGACACCATATATTTT	CASSLAPGDTIYF
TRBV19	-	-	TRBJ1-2	TGTGCCAGTAGTATAATCGGGTCAGGCTCTAACTATGGCTACACCTTC	CASSIIGSGSNYGYTF
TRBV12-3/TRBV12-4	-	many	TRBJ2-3	TGTGCCAGCAGGCTTGCGGGGCTAGCACGCACAGATACGCAGTATTTT	CASRLAGLARTDTQYF
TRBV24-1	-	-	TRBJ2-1	TGTGCCACCAGTGATTCGACGACGGGGACTGTCTCCTACAATGAGCAGTTCTTC	CATSDSTTGTVSYNEQFF
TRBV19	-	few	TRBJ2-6	TGTGCCAGTAGCAGTTACATGCAAGGAGGGGCTGGGGCCAACGTCCTGACTTTC	CASSSYMQGGAGANVLTF
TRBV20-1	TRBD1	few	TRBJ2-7	TGCAGTGCTCGCCGGGACAGGGGGAACGAGCAGTACTTC	CSARRDRGNEQYF
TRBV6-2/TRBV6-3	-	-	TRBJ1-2	TGTGCCAGCAGTTACAAGGTATCCGATGGCTACACCTTC	CASSYKVSDGYTF
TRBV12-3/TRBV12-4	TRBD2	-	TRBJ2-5	TGTGCCAGCAGTGCCGACGGGACTAGTCTATTGGAGACCCAGTACTTC	CASSADGTSLLETQYF
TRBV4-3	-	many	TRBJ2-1	TGCGCCAGCAGCCAAGGACTCACGAGCTCCTACAATGAGCAGTTCTTC	CASSQGLTSSYNEQFF
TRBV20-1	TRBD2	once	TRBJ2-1	TGCAGTGCTAGGGGCCAACTAGCGGAACACTACAATGAGCAGTTCTTC	CSARGQLAEHYNEQFF
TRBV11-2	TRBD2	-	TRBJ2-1	TGTGCCAGCAGCTGGGGGACTAGCGGTGACAATGAGCAGTTCTTC	CASSWGTSGDNEQFF
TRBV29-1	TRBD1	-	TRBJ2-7	TGCAGCGGCCTAACAGGGGGCTACGAGCAGTACTTC	CSGLTGGYEQYF
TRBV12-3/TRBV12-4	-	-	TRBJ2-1	TGTGCCAGCAGCCGACTTGAGACCTACAATGAGCAGTTCTTC	CASSRLETYNEQFF
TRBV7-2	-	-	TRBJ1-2	TGTGCCAGCAGCTTAGGGCCGATGTGGGATGGCTACACCTTC	CASSLGPMWDGYTF
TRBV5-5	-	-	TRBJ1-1	TGTGCCAGCAGCTCACAGGACGTAAAAGCTTTCTTT	CASSSQDVKAFF
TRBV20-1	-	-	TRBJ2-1	TGCAGTGCCCTAGGATCTTACAATGAGCAGTTCTTC	CSALGSYNEQFF
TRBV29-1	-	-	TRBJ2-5	TGCAGCGTAGACCGGGGGCAGGGGTTCCAAGAGACCCAGTACTTC	CSVDRGQGFQETQYF
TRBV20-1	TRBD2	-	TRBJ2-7	TGCAGTGCTAGACCCCCAGATCCGAGCGGGGGCTACGAGCAGTACTTC	CSARPPDPSGGYEQYF
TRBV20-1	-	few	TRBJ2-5	TGCAGTGCTAGAGCGGGACGGCGTGGGCCCCAAGAGACCCAGTACTTC	CSARAGRRGPQETQYF
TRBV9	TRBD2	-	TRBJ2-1	TGTGCCAGCAGCGAAGCTAGCGGGGGGGCTTCTGATGAGCAGTTCTTC	CASSEASGGASDEQFF
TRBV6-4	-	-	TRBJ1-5	TGTGCCAGCAGTGACCTTGGAGAGCGCAATCAGCCCCAGCATTTT	CASSDLGERNQPQHF
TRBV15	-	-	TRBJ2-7	TGTGCCACCAGCAGAGATCCTTTCGGGTACGAGCAGTACTTC	CATSRDPFGYEQYF
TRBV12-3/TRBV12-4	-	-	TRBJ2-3	TGTGCCAGCAGCTACGAGACAGGAGTCGTTAGCACAGATACGCAGTATTTT	CASSYETGVVSTDTQYF
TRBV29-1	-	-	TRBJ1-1	TGCAGCGTTGAAAGGGATTATGGCACTGAAGCTTTCTTT	CSVERDYGTEAFF
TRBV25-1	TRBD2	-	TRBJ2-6	TGTGCCAGCAGTGCCCCAGCGGGGGGTGCTGGGGCCAACGTCCTGACTTTC	CASSAPAGGAGANVLTF
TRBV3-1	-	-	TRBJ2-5	TGTGCCAGCAGCCAAGGAGTTAGCGGCGGCAGGACCCAGTACTTC	CASSQGVSGGRTQYF
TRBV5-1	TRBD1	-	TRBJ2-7	TGCGCCAGCAGCTGGGGAGACAGGGTTCGGTACGAGCAGTACTTC	CASSWGDRVRYEQYF
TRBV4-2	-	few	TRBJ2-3	TGTGCCAGCAGCCAAGATTTGATGGACACAGATACGCAGTATTTT	CASSQDLMDTDTQYF
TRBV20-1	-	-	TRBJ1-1	TGCAGTGTTCACACCAACACTGAAGCTTTCTTT	CSVHTNTEAFF
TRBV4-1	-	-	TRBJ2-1	TGCGCCAGCAGCCAAGTGAGCTGGTCAGGGATGGGTGAGCAGTTCTTC	CASSQVSWSGMGEQFF
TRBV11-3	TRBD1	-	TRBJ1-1	TGTGCCAGCAGCTTAGGGGACAGCGATCCAAAACCCTACACTGAAGCTTTCTTT	CASSLGDSDPKPYTEAFF
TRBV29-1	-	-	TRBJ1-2	TGCAGCGTTCGGGGAGGTGGCTATGGCTACACCTTC	CSVRGGGYGYTF
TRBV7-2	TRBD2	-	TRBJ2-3	TGTGCCAGCAGCCAACGACTAGCCCCAGGGGATACGCAGTATTTT	CASSQRLAPGDTQYF
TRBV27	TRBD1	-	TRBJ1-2	TGTGCCAGCAGCGCAGGGGGGGTTAACTATGGCTACACCTTC	CASSAGGVNYGYTF
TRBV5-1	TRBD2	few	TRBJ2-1	TGCGCCAGCAGCTTGGAGGGGACTACTAATGAGCAGTTCTTC	CASSLEGTTNEQFF
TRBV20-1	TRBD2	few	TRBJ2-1	TGCAGTGCTCTAGCGGTCTCCTACAATGAGCAGTTCTTC	CSALAVSYNEQFF
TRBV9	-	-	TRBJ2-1	TGTGCCAGCAGCCCCCGTATGTTTCGAACCAATGAGCAGTTCTTC	CASSPRMFRTNEQFF
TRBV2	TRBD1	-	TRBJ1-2	TGTGCCAGCACCTCAGGGGGGACTTTCGACTATGGCTACACCTTC	CASTSGGTFDYGYTF
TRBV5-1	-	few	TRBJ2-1	TGCGCCAGCAGCTTGATGCGGGGAGACTACAATGAGCAGTTCTTC	CASSLMRGDYNEQFF
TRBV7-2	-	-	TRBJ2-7	TGTGCCAGCAGCTTAAAGGCAGGAAGTAACTACGAGCAGTACTTC	CASSLKAGSNYEQYF
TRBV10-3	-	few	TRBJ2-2	TGTGCCATCAGCGAAGTACAGCCAAACACCGGGGAGCTGTTTTTT	CAISEVQPNTGELFF
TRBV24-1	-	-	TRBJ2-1	TGTGCCACCAGTGATTGGGGGGCTGGCAATGAGCAGTTCTTC	CATSDWGAGNEQFF
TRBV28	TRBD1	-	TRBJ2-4	TGTGCCAGCAGTCGACAGGGTTCATTAATTGACATTCAGTACTTC	CASSRQGSLIDIQYF
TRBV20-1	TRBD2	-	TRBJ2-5	TGCAGTGCTAGATTAGCGGGGGGGCCGGGGGAGACCCAGTACTTC	CSARLAGGPGETQYF
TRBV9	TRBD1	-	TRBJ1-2	TGTGCCAGCAGCGGACAGGGAAATGACTATGGCTACACCTTC	CASSGQGNDYGYTF
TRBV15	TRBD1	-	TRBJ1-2	TGTGCCACCAGCAGAGACCAGACAGGGAGCGGCTACACCTTC	CATSRDQTGSGYTF
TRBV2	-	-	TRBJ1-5	TGTGCCAGCAGTGAAGTGGAGGCTCCCAATCAGCCCCAGCATTTT	CASSEVEAPNQPQHF
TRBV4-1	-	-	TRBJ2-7	TGCGCCAGCAGCCAAGATCGGTTGGGGTACGAGCAGTACTTC	CASSQDRLGYEQYF
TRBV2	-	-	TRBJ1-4	TGTGCCAGCAGTCCGGGCCCCAGGGCCGGCGAAAAACTGTTTTTT	CASSPGPRAGEKLFF
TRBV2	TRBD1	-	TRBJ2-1	TGTGCCAGCAGTGAAGAAGGGGGCCGTACGTATGAGCAGTTCTTC	CASSEEGGRTYEQFF
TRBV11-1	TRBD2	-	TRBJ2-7	TGTGCCAGCAGTCCTACTAGCGGAATCTCCTACGAGCAGTACTTC	CASSPTSGISYEQYF
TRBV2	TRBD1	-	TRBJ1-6	TGTGCCAGCAGTGAACCCGAGGGACAGGGGCGATATAATTCACCCCTCCACTTT	CASSEPEGQGRYNSPLHF
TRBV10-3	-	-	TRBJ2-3	TGTGCCATCAGTAAGGAATCCAGCGATACGCAGTATTTT	CAISKESSDTQYF
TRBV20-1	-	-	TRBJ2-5	TGCAGTGCTGGAACTGGGGGTAAAGAGACCCAGTACTTC	CSAGTGGKETQYF
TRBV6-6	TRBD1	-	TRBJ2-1	TGTGCCAGCAGTTACGGTCCGGGACAGGGGAAGGTTGAGCAGTTCTTC	CASSYGPGQGKVEQFF
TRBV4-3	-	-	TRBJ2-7	TGCGCCAGCAGCCATAGGGACGCCAGCTCCTACGAGCAGTACTTC	CASSHRDASSYEQYF